Reported below is one T cell receptor beta chain. Its matching antigen is unknown. An overlapping HIV-1 Gag peptide pool stimulated these cells at approximately 1 ug/peptide/mL. CD4+ T cells upregulating both CD40 ligand and CD69 were sorted as responding cells. These data come from a study of persistence of HIV-infected CD4 T cells. This was the immunoSEQ version 4 assay in survey mode. Method: immunoSEQ multiplex PCR; TCRdb's copy keeps in-frame clones and lacks some. The sample includes tens of thousands of clones, around 67% seen only once; the top ten take approximately 1.7%. The V segment lost 6 bases and the J segment 3 bases; nucleotides outside the gene matches: 14. The CDR3 consists of 18 residues. The germline gives CDR1 LNHDA, CDR2 SQIVND (reference sequence).

The source was CD4+ T cells sorted from PBMCs after roughly 18-hour stimulation, collected from a patient who received antiretroviral therapy. This TCR came from an adult man with HIV who was CMV-seropositive. The chain uses TRBV19 and TRBJ1-5, with 10 nucleotides matching TRBD1. CDR3 coding DNA: TGTGCCAGTAGGCCCACGATTGGGACAGGGGCCCACAATCAGCCCCAGCATTTT. Its protein product is CASRPTIGTGAHNQPQHF.